This entry lists 14 T cell receptor beta chains sequenced from one sample in a study of blood T cell repertoires in COVID-19. Libraries were prepared by immunoSEQ multiplex PCR; TCRdb keeps only in-frame clonotypes and omits some of them. The sample holds roughly 43,000 clones, approximately 90% seen once. The sample consisted of peripheral blood. These receptors were obtained from a human donor in a cohort sampled during active COVID-19.

The gene calls are TRBV4-1 and TRBJ2-7; D gene ambiguous. V lost 0 bases, J lost 0 bases, and 12 bases lay in between. Germline V gene data show CDR1 as MGHRA and CDR2 as YSYEKL. The CDR3 loop spans 16 amino acids. The CDR3 is CASSQELSVPSYEQYF. The CDR3 region has the DNA TGCGCCAGCAGCCAAGAGTTAAGCGTTCCCTCCTACGAGCAGTACTTC.

The rearrangement links TRBV27 to TRBJ2-5; 9 bases align to TRBD2. V was clipped by 8 bases and J by 5 bases; unmatched bases: 12. Germline V gene sequence: CDR1 MNHEY, CDR2 SMNVEV (reference sequence). CDR3 size: 15 residues. The CDR3 nucleotides are TGTGCCAGCTGCTTTAGCGGGAGCTCGACGGAGACCCAGTACTTC. It encodes CASCFSGSSTETQYF.

The chain couples TRBV4-2 to TRBJ2-5; TRBD1 agrees at 12 bases. V shed 3 bases, J shed 4 bases, and the junction held 15 bases outside the gene matches. Germline V gene data show CDR1 as LGHNA and CDR2 as YNFKEQ. This CDR3 comprises 19 residues. CDR3 sequence: CASSQLTGTGGRVRETQYF. CDR3 nucleotides: TGTGCCAGCAGCCAGCTCACCGGGACAGGGGGCAGGGTAAGAGAGACCCAGTACTTC.

The rearrangement uses TRBV5-4 and TRBJ1-5; possibly TRBD1 for D (5 bases). Trimming took 4 bases from V and 3 from J, leaving 8 bases between them. CDR3 size: 13 residues. CDR1 is SGHNT and CDR2 is YYREEE in the germline V gene (reference sequence). The CDR3 loop is CASSQGYNQPQHF. The CDR3 nucleotides are TGTGCCAGCAGCCAGGGTTACAATCAGCCCCAGCATTTT.

DNA of the CDR3: TGCGCCAGCAGCCAAGAGGAGGTTCCGGTCTCGCAGCCCCAGCATTTT. Translation: CASSQEEVPVSQPQHF. The chain recombines TRBV4-1 with TRBJ1-5; no reliable D call. Deletions cut 0 bases from V and 7 bases from J, with 16 bases between. The CDR3 covers 16 residues. Germline CDR1 is MGHRA and CDR2 is YSYEKL.

J is TRBJ1-2 and V is TRBV18, with D tentatively TRBD1 (5 bases). Trimming stripped 2 bases from V and 2 bases from J, with 18 bases between. From germline, CDR1 is KGHSH and CDR2 LQKENI. This CDR3 spans 17 amino acids. CDR3 region: CASSPFSRTTANYGYTF. The CDR3 DNA follows: TGTGCCAGCTCACCATTTTCGAGGACAACCGCCAACTATGGCTACACCTTC.

To note about this clone: Additional DNA sequences in this sample encode the identical CDR3. This rearrangement joins TRBV7-6 to TRBJ2-3; 11 positions match TRBD2. V gave up 1 base and J gave up 0 bases; unmatched junction bases: 3. There are 17 residues in the CDR3. Germline assignment: CDR1 SGHVS and CDR2 FNYEAQ. The CDR3, as DNA: TGTGCCAGCAGCTTAGTTCCTAGCGGGGGGAGCACAGATACGCAGTATTTT. Amino acids: CASSLVPSGGSTDTQYF.

The chain is built from TRBV5-1 and TRBJ1-1; possible D gene TRBD1, 5 bases. The V end lost 4 bases, the J end lost 3 bases, and 13 bases lay between the germline ends. From germline, CDR1 is SGHRS and CDR2 YFSETQ. The CDR3 covers 14 residues. CDR3 amino acids: CASSPTGADTEAFF. Here the CDR3 DNA reads TGCGCCAGCAGCCCCACTGGGGCAGACACTGAAGCTTTCTTT.

The genes are TRBV6-5 and TRBJ1-1, with 10 bases fitting TRBD1. The CDR3 extends over 13 amino acids. V lost 7 bases and J lost 6; bases outside the gene matches: 5. The germline V gene has CDR1 MNHEY and CDR2 SVGAGI. The CDR3 DNA follows: TGTGCCAGCAACCGACAGGGGGCGGCTGAAGCTTTCTTT. Its protein product is CASNRQGAAEAFF.

The chain joins TRBV12-3 or TRBV12-4 to TRBJ2-7; TRBD2 might be the D (5 bases). V gave up 1 base and J gave up 7 bases, with 8 bases separating them. The CDR3 is 12 residues long. The chain's CDR3 is CASSLGGIEQYF. In nucleotides, the CDR3 is TGTGCCAGCAGTTTAGGAGGGATTGAGCAGTACTTC.

The gene calls are TRBV7-9 and TRBJ2-5, with 11 bases lining up with TRBD2. This CDR3 region has 15 residues. J lost 6 bases, V lost 0 bases, and 3 bases had no gene match. Germline V gives CDR1 SEHNR, CDR2 FQNEAQ (reference sequence). The CDR3 loop reads CASSLASGGAKTQYF. Here the CDR3 DNA reads TGTGCCAGCAGCTTAGCTAGCGGGGGGGCCAAGACCCAGTACTTC.

This clone was observed once. The rearrangement uses TRBV4-1 and TRBJ2-1; TRBD2 agrees at 7 bases. Germline CDR1 and CDR2: MGHRA and YSYEKL. Trimming took 1 base from V and 5 from J; bases not matched to a gene: 5. The CDR3 has 15 amino acids. The CDR3 protein is CASSQVQLADNEQFF. DNA for the CDR3: TGCGCCAGCAGCCAAGTTCAGCTAGCGGACAATGAGCAGTTCTTC.

This chain uses TRBV6-6 with TRBJ2-7; 11 bases are shared with TRBD2. The V gene's germline CDR1 is MNHNY and CDR2 SVGAGI (reference sequence). The V gene end was trimmed by 5 bases and the J gene end by 4 bases; junction bases not matched to a gene: 1. CDR3 length: 13 amino acids. The DNA for the CDR3 is TGTGCCAGCAGTAGACTAGCGGGGTACGAGCAGTACTTC. It specifies CASSRLAGYEQYF.

V is TRBV4-2 and J is TRBJ2-7, with 7 bases identical to TRBD2. The CDR3 runs to 16 residues. J lost 2 bases, V lost 2 bases, and 9 bases had no gene match. CDR1 is LGHNA, CDR2 YNFKEQ, per germline. CDR3 sequence: CASSQPSGEGPYEQYF. In DNA, the CDR3 is TGTGCCAGCAGCCAACCATCCGGGGAGGGGCCCTACGAGCAGTACTTC.